Only a few counts were recorded for the clone carrying this T cell receptor beta chain. Its specificity is not known. In the source study's methods: 95,638 TCRs per sample was the median, with a range of about 20,000 to 700,000. TCRdb passed the RACE reads through MiXCR, listing each CDR3 protein once. These V and J calls originate from TCRdb's pipeline instead of the authors' own analysis. The sample contains around 300,000 distinct CDR3 sequences, 7.7% of which appear only once. Time point noted: pre-sensitization, week 0. Specified treatment: therapeutic diphenylcyclopropenone sensitization with weekly scalp DPC. Only after blood had been drawn was each patch test applied. The record originates from a study of human T cells and chemical hapten exposure. Germline V lookup: CDR1 SGHTA, CDR2 FQGNSA. The CDR3 has 16 amino acids. V shed 5 bases, J shed 3 bases, and the junction held 8 bases outside the gene matches.

Study-wide points: TCRs at high frequency, those above 1 in 1000, did not change with DPC sensitization.

This rearrangement joins TRBV7-2 to TRBJ2-3, with 10 positions matching TRBD1. This clonotype was sampled from a young man with alopecia areata. Some clones in this sample may be carry-over from other donors' samples. Sequences were derived from whole blood, sampled in connection with sensitization to the hapten diphenylcyclopropenone (DPC). The CDR3, as DNA: TGTGCCAGCAGCCGCGAAAGGGACAGGGGAACAGATACGCAGTATTTT. This gives the protein CASSRERDRGTDTQYF.